These T cell receptor beta chains were read from a single sample in a study of cytomegalovirus exposure and HLA in healthy donors. Measured with immunoSEQ multiplex PCR; TCRdb has only the in-frame clones, and not every one. The table records about 190,000 clones, 70% to 80% of them present only once. What was sequenced was PBMCs. The source of these receptors is a woman between 45 and 65 years old in good health and CMV-seronegative. Each CDR3 is given with its conserved first and last residue. Fields, in order: D gene, J gene, clone size, V gene, CDR3 protein, CDR3 DNA. A D gene is named only where the DNA matches it firmly. Size is omitted from some rows. Given values are once, few, many or a class for expanded clones.

>TRBD1|TRBJ1-5|-|TRBV19
CASSLYRGGLNQPQHF
TGTGCCAGTAGTTTGTACAGGGGGGGTTTAAATCAGCCCCAGCATTTT
>-|TRBJ2-5|-|TRBV29-1
CSVEDKKSGAQYF
TGCAGCGTTGAGGACAAAAAGTCAGGGGCCCAGTACTTC
>-|TRBJ2-1|-|TRBV7-2
CASSLIAVTFF
TGTGCCAGCAGCTTAATAGCTGTGACGTTCTTC
>TRBD1|TRBJ1-1|-|TRBV6-4
CASSDRQGGAAFF
TGTGCCAGCAGTGACCGACAGGGGGGTGCAGCTTTCTTT
>TRBD1|TRBJ1-5|-|TRBV5-5
CASSYRGVNQPQHF
TGTGCCAGCAGTTACAGGGGAGTCAATCAGCCCCAGCATTTT
>TRBD1|TRBJ1-1|-|TRBV27
CASSPLTGVKDTEAFF
TGTGCCAGCAGCCCTCTTACAGGGGTTAAGGACACTGAAGCTTTCTTT
>TRBD1|TRBJ1-1|-|TRBV5-1
CASSLGWDRVWSTEAFF
TGCGCCAGCAGCTTGGGGTGGGACAGGGTCTGGAGCACTGAAGCTTTCTTT
>TRBD1|TRBJ2-3|once|TRBV4-1
CASISLPAAGGMNTQYF
TGCGCCAGCATCTCCCTTCCCGCGGCAGGGGGCATGAATACGCAGTATTTT
>TRBD1|TRBJ1-6|-|TRBV5-1
CASSQDRGNNSPLHF
TGCGCCAGCAGCCAGGACAGGGGGAATAATTCACCCCTCCACTTT
>-|TRBJ1-1|few|TRBV6-1
CASGTVGNTEAFF
TGTGCCAGCGGAACAGTGGGGAACACTGAAGCTTTCTTT
>TRBD1|TRBJ2-1|-|TRBV28
CASAVIGQGMWVGNEQFF
TGTGCCAGCGCCGTTATTGGACAGGGGATGTGGGTAGGCAATGAGCAGTTCTTC
>-|TRBJ1-1|-|TRBV7-9
CASSPRRTVNTEAFF
TGTGCCAGCAGCCCCCGAAGGACAGTGAACACTGAAGCTTTCTTT
>-|TRBJ2-1|-|TRBV7-9
CASSFPYGEKDEQFF
TGTGCCAGCAGCTTCCCTTATGGAGAGAAGGATGAGCAGTTCTTC
>TRBD1|TRBJ2-6|many|TRBV2
CASSVGGGQGIAGANVLTF
TGTGCCAGCAGTGTCGGTGGCGGACAGGGGATTGCTGGGGCCAACGTCCTGACTTTC
>TRBD1|TRBJ1-4|few|TRBV5-1
CASSPGQITTNEKLFF
TGCGCCAGCAGCCCGGGACAGATTACAACTAATGAAAAACTGTTTTTT
>TRBD1|TRBJ2-1|-|TRBV7-3
CASSLKRGTGFLNEQFF
TGTGCCAGCAGCTTAAAGCGAGGGACAGGGTTTCTCAATGAGCAGTTCTTC
>-|TRBJ1-5|-|TRBV4-2
CASSQMEGMGNQPQHF
TGTGCCAGCAGCCAAATGGAGGGAATGGGCAATCAGCCCCAGCATTTT
>TRBD1|TRBJ2-7|-|TRBV7-6
CASSSRQGVRYEQYF
TGTGCCAGCAGTTCCAGACAGGGGGTACGGTACGAGCAGTACTTC
>TRBD2|TRBJ2-2|-|TRBV15
CATSRDTIGGGITGELFF
TGTGCCACCAGCAGAGATACCATTGGGGGGGGGATTACCGGGGAGCTGTTTTTT
>TRBD2|TRBJ2-5|-|TRBV7-9
CASSLGTSGGASGQYF
TGTGCCAGCAGCCTAGGGACTAGCGGGGGGGCCTCGGGCCAGTACTTC
>-|TRBJ2-4|-|TRBV4-3
CASSQDDSKNIQYF
TGCGCCAGCAGCCAAGACGACAGTAAAAACATTCAGTACTTC
>TRBD2|TRBJ2-1|-|TRBV18
CASSPRTSGNNEQFF
TGTGCCAGCTCACCACGGACTAGCGGGAACAATGAGCAGTTCTTC
>TRBD1|TRBJ1-5|-|TRBV28
CAIQDRGNQPQHF
TGTGCCATCCAAGACAGGGGGAATCAGCCCCAGCATTTT
>-|TRBJ2-1|-|TRBV19
CASSIFGGGPVGKQFF
TGTGCCAGTAGTATTTTCGGGGGAGGTCCAGTGGGCAAGCAGTTCTTC
>TRBD1|TRBJ2-7|-|TRBV19
CASSPSGTGIYEQYF
TGTGCCAGTAGTCCGTCGGGGACAGGGATCTACGAGCAGTACTTC
>TRBD1|TRBJ1-5|-|TRBV2
CASSDDREVRQPQHF
TGTGCCAGCAGCGATGACAGGGAAGTAAGACAGCCCCAGCATTTT
>-|TRBJ1-1|-|TRBV5-1
CASSWALNTEAFF
TGTGCCAGCAGCTGGGCCCTGAACACTGAAGCTTTCTTT
>-|TRBJ1-1|once|TRBV11-3
CASSLSGGTLLMNTEAFF
TGTGCCAGCAGCCTCAGTGGAGGGACCCTCCTCATGAACACTGAAGCTTTCTTT
>-|TRBJ2-6|-|TRBV7-8
CASSPRGVGWGSGANVLTF
TGTGCCAGCAGCCCTCGCGGGGTGGGGTGGGGCTCTGGGGCCAACGTCCTGACTTTC
>TRBD1|TRBJ1-5|-|TRBV19
CASSLGQGNQPQHF
TGTGCCAGTAGTTTGGGACAGGGCAATCAGCCCCAGCATTTT
>TRBD1|TRBJ1-4|-|TRBV5-1
CASSLGDRVDEKLFF
TGCGCCAGCAGCTTGGGGGACAGGGTGGATGAAAAACTGTTTTTT
>-|TRBJ2-7|-|TRBV9
CASSVLSVGPYEQYF
TGTGCCAGCAGCGTCCTCTCGGTGGGGCCCTACGAGCAGTACTTC
>-|TRBJ2-1|-|TRBV5-1
CASSFGEPNEQFF
TGCGCCAGCAGCTTCGGGGAGCCCAATGAGCAGTTCTTC
>TRBD2|TRBJ2-1|-|TRBV27
CASSLAGGKSLQWNEQFF
TGTGCCAGCAGTTTAGCGGGAGGAAAATCCTTACAATGGAATGAGCAGTTCTTC
>-|TRBJ1-1|few|TRBV5-1
CASSLVPGTTMNTEAFF
TGCGCCAGCAGCTTGGTCCCGGGGACAACGATGAACACTGAAGCTTTCTTT
>-|TRBJ2-7|-|TRBV7-9
CASTQGSSYEQYF
TGTGCCAGCACCCAGGGGAGCTCCTACGAGCAGTACTTC
>-|TRBJ1-4|-|TRBV21-1
CREGSPEKLFF
TGTCGGGAGGGTTCCCCTGAAAAACTGTTTTTT
>TRBD1|TRBJ2-1|-|TRBV14
CASSPTGGHEQFF
TGTGCCAGCAGTCCGACAGGGGGACATGAGCAGTTCTTC
>TRBD1|TRBJ1-2|-|TRBV7-2
CASSPPLDRVRGYTF
TGTGCCAGCAGCCCCCCGCTGGACAGGGTCAGGGGCTACACCTTC
>-|TRBJ2-5|-|TRBV25-1
CASSGGGGAMTETQYF
TGTGCCAGCAGTGGAGGGGGCGGGGCGATGACAGAGACCCAGTACTTC
>-|TRBJ2-7|few|TRBV20-1
CSASPIYEQYF
TGCAGTGCTAGCCCCATCTACGAGCAGTACTTC
>-|TRBJ2-7|-|TRBV7-9
CASSLVSGEQYF
TGTGCCAGCAGCTTAGTATCGGGAGAGCAGTACTTC
>-|TRBJ2-7|-|TRBV6-5
CATPTGTAGEQYF
TGTGCCACCCCCACCGGGACAGCGGGCGAGCAGTACTTC
>TRBD1|TRBJ1-4|-|TRBV28
CASSPGGSGEKLFF
TGTGCCAGCAGCCCAGGGGGATCGGGGGAAAAACTGTTTTTT
>TRBD1|TRBJ1-2|once|TRBV19
CASGQGANYGYTF
TGTGCCTCCGGACAGGGGGCTAACTATGGCTACACCTTC
>-|TRBJ2-1|-|TRBV2
CASSSRWTLLSSYNEQFF
TGTGCCAGCAGTTCTCGTTGGACTCTCCTAAGCTCCTACAATGAGCAGTTCTTC
>-|TRBJ2-5|once|TRBV5-1
CASSAQGQETQYF
TGCGCCAGCAGCGCACAGGGACAAGAGACCCAGTACTTC
>TRBD1|TRBJ2-5|-|TRBV5-1
CASSPFDRGNQETQYF
TGCGCCAGCAGCCCATTCGACAGGGGAAACCAAGAGACCCAGTACTTC
>-|TRBJ1-2|-|TRBV15
CATSRQITGRGGNGYTF
TGTGCCACCAGCAGACAGATCACAGGGAGAGGCGGTAATGGCTACACCTTC
>TRBD1|TRBJ1-6|-|TRBV19
CASRTGTEGTPLHF
TGTGCCAGTAGAACCGGGACAGAGGGCACACCCCTCCACTTT
>TRBD1|TRBJ1-2|few|TRBV10-3
CAISEWTGYGYTF
TGTGCCATCAGTGAGTGGACAGGCTATGGCTACACCTTC
>-|TRBJ1-2|-|TRBV6-5
CASRRTVQAFGGYTF
TGTGCCAGCAGGAGGACAGTCCAGGCCTTCGGTGGCTACACCTTC
>-|TRBJ1-1|-|TRBV9
CASSRAGGFTEAFF
TGTGCCAGCAGCCGTGCGGGAGGGTTCACTGAAGCTTTCTTT
>-|TRBJ2-7|-|TRBV7-2
CASSQLTYEQYF
TGTGCCAGCAGCCAACTCACCTACGAGCAGTACTTC
>-|TRBJ2-7|-|TRBV5-1
CASRTGTATFYEQYF
TGCGCCAGCAGAACAGGGACGGCAACATTCTACGAGCAGTACTTC